The clone carrying this T cell receptor (beta chain) was detected only a few times. The record originates from a study of T cells in Graves' hyperthyroidism and ophthalmopathy. The CDR3 regions of TCR beta were amplified from RNA transcripts. Primed by the HTBI set, a first-round RT-PCR was run on the TCR CDR3. TCRdb passed the multiplex PCR reads through MiXCR, listing each CDR3 protein once. This table has 500,000 to 650,000 distinct CDR3 sequences, under 20% appearing once. In making diagnoses, clinical symptoms, serum thyroxine and TRAb, thyroid ultrasound and orbital computed tomography were all used. Sequenced input: blood. This clonotype was sampled from a woman between 18 and 29 years old with Graves' ophthalmopathy.

The CDR3 nucleotides read TGTGCCAGCAGTTACTGGAATGAGAGGGATTCTAACTATGGCTACACCTTC. Translating gives CASSYWNERDSNYGYTF. The chain uses TRBV6-5 and TRBJ1-2; D remains unclear. The CDR3 runs 17 residues. V was trimmed by 1 base and J by 0 bases, leaving 15 bases between them. Germline V lookup: CDR1 MNHEY, CDR2 SVGAGI.